Listed here are 19 T cell receptor beta chains from one sample, sequenced in a study of blood T cell repertoires in COVID-19. Here immunoSEQ multiplex PCR was the method, and the copy in TCRdb shows in-frame clones only, minus some. Among about 480,000 clones listed, around 89% were seen once. The source material was PBMCs or T cells enriched from blood (not recorded which). These receptors originate from a middle-aged woman who had recovered from COVID-19.

The chain carries TRBV7-8 and TRBJ2-7, with 7 bases lining up with TRBD1. The germline gives CDR1 SGHVS, CDR2 FQNEAQ. This CDR3 comprises 14 residues. V shed 5 bases and J 0 bases; nucleotides not matched to a gene: 4. CDR3 sequence (DNA): TGTGCCAGCAGCCAGGGACAGACCTCCTACGAGCAGTACTTC. Its translation is CASSQGQTSYEQYF.

This clone is a singleton in its sample. V gene TRBV25-1 combines with J gene TRBJ2-4; TRBD1 agrees at 10 bases. Trimming cost V 5 bases and J 2 bases; bases outside gene matches: 6. The CDR3 totals 16 residues. CDR1 and CDR2 from the germline V gene are MGHDK and SYGVNS. The CDR3 DNA sequence: TGTGCCAGCAGTCGCCGGGACAGGGGTTCCAAAAACATTCAGTACTTC. Encoded protein: CASSRRDRGSKNIQYF.

The chain employs TRBV7-8 and TRBJ2-6; D gene ambiguous. Per the germline V gene, CDR1 is SGHVS and CDR2 is FQNEAQ. CDR3 length: 16 amino acids. The V end was cut by 5 bases, the J end by 0 bases, with 11 bases between. CDR3 amino acids: CASSPRLISGANVLTF. In DNA, the CDR3 is TGTGCCAGCAGCCCCCGACTGATCTCTGGGGCCAACGTCCTGACTTTC.

The rearrangement uses TRBV6-2 or TRBV6-3 and TRBJ2-2; perhaps TRBD1 as D (5 bases). This CDR3 has 15 amino acids. V lost 2 bases and J 2 bases, leaving 9 bases between the germline ends. Germline CDR1 is MNHEY and CDR2 is SVGEGT. The CDR3 protein is CASSYVDTNTGELFF. CDR3 in DNA: TGTGCCAGCAGTTACGTGGACACTAACACCGGGGAGCTGTTTTTT.

This clone was seen a handful of times. V is TRBV6-5 and J is TRBJ1-4, with TRBD1 as a possible D gene (6 bases). CDR3 length: 14 amino acids. Germline V gene sequence: CDR1 MNHEY, CDR2 SVGAGI. Trimming removed 7 bases at V and 5 bases at J, with 14 bases between. CDR3 DNA: TGTGCCAGCAAACGGGGACAAGGAAATGAAAAACTGTTTTTT. It specifies CASKRGQGNEKLFF.

The chain employs TRBV7-9 and TRBJ2-1; possibly TRBD2 for D (5 bases). CDR1 and CDR2 from the germline V gene are SEHNR and FQNEAQ (reference sequence). V was trimmed by 5 bases and J by 10 bases, leaving 12 bases between them. The CDR3 runs to 12 residues. The CDR3 spells CASSLDWKEQFF. As DNA, the CDR3 is TGTGCCAGCAGCCTGGACTGGAAGGAGCAGTTCTTC.

On this clone: This sample includes further DNA sequences coding for the same CDR3. The genes are TRBV19 and TRBJ1-4, with 7 bases identical to TRBD1. From germline, CDR1 is LNHDA and CDR2 SQIVND (reference sequence). The ends lost 6 bases at V and 0 bases at J; junction bases unmatched: 1. The CDR3 runs to 14 residues. The chain's CDR3 is CASRGTATNEKLFF. Here the CDR3 DNA reads TGTGCCAGTAGGGGGACAGCAACTAATGAAAAACTGTTTTTT.

The rearrangement joins TRBV5-1 to TRBJ1-2; D is uncertain. CDR3 size: 15 residues. V was trimmed by 4 bases and J by 2 bases, leaving 15 bases between them. The germline gives CDR1 SGHRS, CDR2 YFSETQ. The CDR3 nucleotides are TGCGCCAGCAGCGCAAGAGAGTTTATCAACTATGGCTACACCTTC. Its protein product is CASSAREFINYGYTF. Combining the CDR3 with reference TRBV5-1 and TRBJ1-2 gives the whole variable domain KAGVTQTPRYLIKTRGQQVTLSCSPISGHRSVSWYQQTPGQGLQFLFEYFSETQRNKGNFPGRFSGRQFSNSRSEMNVSTLELGDSALYLCASSAREFINYGYTFGSGTRLTVV.

This chain joins TRBV27 and TRBJ1-6; D gene uncertain. V was clipped by 10 bases and J by 10 bases, with 14 bases between them. The CDR3 contains 12 residues. Germline V gene data show CDR1 as MNHEY and CDR2 as SMNVEV (reference sequence). CDR3 region: CAIGPAGSPLHF. CDR3 in DNA: TGTGCCATCGGACCGGCGGGGTCACCCCTCCACTTT.

This clone has a single count. V usage is TRBV4-3 and J usage is TRBJ2-7, with 10 bases aligning to TRBD2. Trimming removed 0 bases from V and 3 bases from J; junction bases left unmatched: 2. The CDR3 covers 15 residues. CDR1 is LGHNA, CDR2 YSLEER, per germline. DNA of the CDR3: TGCGCCAGCAGCCAAGACTGGACTAGCGGCTACGAGCAGTACTTC. As protein: CASSQDWTSGYEQYF.

The gene calls are TRBV3-1 (or the pseudogene TRBV3-2) and TRBJ2-1, with D possibly TRBD1 on 5 matching bases. Germline-derived CDR1 and CDR2 are LGHDT and YNNKEL (reference sequence). The CDR3 length is 15 residues. V gave up 0 bases and J gave up 7 bases, with 13 bases separating them. CDR3 sequence: CASSQEGVSLNEQFF. The CDR3 nucleotides are TGTGCCAGCAGCCAAGAAGGGGTGTCGTTGAATGAGCAGTTCTTC.

V usage is TRBV24-1 and J usage is TRBJ2-2; TRBD2 matches at 9 bases. CDR1 KGHDR and CDR2 SFDVKD come from the germline V gene. This CDR3 has 16 amino acids. V shed 7 bases, J shed 0 bases, and the junction held 5 bases outside the gene matches. CDR3 bases: TGTGCCACCAGCGCTACTAGCGGGTCGAACACCGGGGAGCTGTTTTTT. This translates into CATSATSGSNTGELFF.

This chain connects TRBV11-2 to TRBJ1-3, with TRBD1 matching over 7 bases. After removal of 4 bases from V and 0 bases from J, the junction contained 9 bases not matched to a gene. This CDR3 spans 17 amino acids. Germline V gene sequence: CDR1 SGHAT, CDR2 FQNNGV. The CDR3 coding sequence is TGTGCCAGCAGCTCCCGACAGGGCCCCCTCTCTGGAAACACCATATATTTT. Amino acids: CASSSRQGPLSGNTIYF.

This clone appeared a few times. This CDR3 is also generated by other DNA sequences in the sample. The chain carries TRBV7-9 and TRBJ2-1; 7 positions match TRBD2. Germline V lookup: CDR1 SEHNR, CDR2 FQNEAQ (reference sequence). The CDR3 loop spans 14 amino acids. Trimming took 0 bases from V and 7 from J; bases not matched to a gene: 3. The CDR3 here is CASSLAGGLNEQFF. DNA of the CDR3: TGTGCCAGCAGCTTAGCGGGAGGGCTTAATGAGCAGTTCTTC.

This sequence joins TRBV18 and TRBJ1-4, with 7 bases identical to TRBD1. Looked up from germline, CDR1 is KGHSH and CDR2 is LQKENI. Trimming removed 3 bases from V and 7 bases from J; junction bases left unmatched: 2. This CDR3 comprises 13 residues. In DNA, the CDR3 is TGTGCCAGCTCACCCCGACAGGGTGAAAAACTGTTTTTT. This encodes CASSPRQGEKLFF.

The V gene is TRBV20-1, the J gene TRBJ2-1; 11 bases are a match to TRBD2. Germline CDR1 reads DFQATT; CDR2 reads SNEGSKA (reference sequence). The ends lost 3 bases at V and 7 bases at J; junction bases unmatched: 5. The CDR3 extends over 14 amino acids. The DNA for the CDR3 is TGCAGTGCTAGTTTAGCGGGAGGGCCTAATGAGCAGTTCTTC. Protein: CSASLAGGPNEQFF.

This sequence joins TRBV5-4 and TRBJ1-1; unclear D gene. Germline assignment: CDR1 SGHNT and CDR2 YYREEE (reference sequence). The CDR3 consists of 15 residues. The V end lost 0 bases, the J end lost 0 bases, and 9 bases lay between the germline ends. The CDR3 DNA follows: TGTGCCAGCAGCTTGGGGGCACGGATGAACACTGAAGCTTTCTTT. As protein: CASSLGARMNTEAFF.

The chain has TRBV20-1 and TRBJ2-3; 9 bases line up with TRBD2. The V and J ends lost 3 bases and 3 bases, in that order; junction bases with no gene match: 4. This CDR3 is 14 amino acids long. Germline assignment: CDR1 DFQATT and CDR2 SNEGSKA (reference sequence). The CDR3 DNA sequence: TGCAGTGCTAGTCACGGACTAGCGACAGATACGCAGTATTTT. It codes for CSASHGLATDTQYF.

The CDR3 sequence: CASNPGQDTDTQYF. The CDR3 coding sequence is TGCGCCAGCAACCCGGGACAGGACACAGATACGCAGTATTTT. The chain is built from TRBV5-1 and TRBJ2-3; 8 bases are shared with TRBD1. CDR3 length equals 14 residues. CDR1 and CDR2 (germline): SGHRS, YFSETQ. V lost 6 bases, J lost 2 bases, and 5 bases stayed unmatched.